This T cell receptor (beta chain) stems from a study of T-cell memory formation after mild COVID-19. Turning to the study itself: TCR clusters largely stayed donor specific. Points from the study as a whole: CD4+ contracting clones were found mainly in CM and EM, and CD8+ ones in EMRA. Day 15 to 85 contracting clones showed balanced CD4/CD8; day 15 to 37 expanders favored CD4+.

This clonotype was seen a handful of times. Its cognate antigen is unknown. UMIs and sample barcodes were carried by the TCR alpha and TCR beta cDNA libraries that 5'RACE produced using constant-segment primers. TCRdb redid the calling of the 5' RACE reads with MiXCR, one entry per CDR3 protein. Of about 560,000 distinct CDR3 sequences in the sample, roughly 22% were seen once. CDR1 and CDR2 from the germline V gene are SGHTA and FQGTGA. The CDR3 is 18 residues long. Trimming shortened V by 2 bases and J by 1 base, and 17 bases separated the two germline ends. This sequence was found in an adult woman who had mild COVID-19 (a few samples of this study predate the infection). Cell type and time point are not known. J is TRBJ2-2 and V is TRBV7-3; possible D gene TRBD2, 5 bases. Sequences were obtained from PBMCs or a T cell subset sorted from them (not recorded which). In nucleotides, the CDR3 is TGTGCCAGCAGCTTAGAGGGCAAAAACCCAAGGAACACCGGGGAGCTGTTTTTT. Its translation: CASSLEGKNPRNTGELFF.